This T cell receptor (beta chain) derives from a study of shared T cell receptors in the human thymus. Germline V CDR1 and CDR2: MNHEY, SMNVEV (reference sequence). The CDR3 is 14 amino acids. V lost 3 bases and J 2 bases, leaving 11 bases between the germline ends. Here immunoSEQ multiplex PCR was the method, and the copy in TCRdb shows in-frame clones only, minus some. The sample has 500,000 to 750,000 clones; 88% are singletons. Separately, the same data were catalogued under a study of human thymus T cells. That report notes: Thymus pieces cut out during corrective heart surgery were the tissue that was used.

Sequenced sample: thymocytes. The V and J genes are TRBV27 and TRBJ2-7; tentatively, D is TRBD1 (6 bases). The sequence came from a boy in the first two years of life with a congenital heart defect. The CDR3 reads CASSFWGRAYEQYF. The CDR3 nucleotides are TGTGCCAGCAGTTTTTGGGGGCGGGCCTACGAGCAGTACTTC.